This TCR beta chain originates from a study of synovial regulatory T cells in juvenile arthritis. General observations from the study: Synovial Tregs shared more CDR3 sequences with iaTregs than other blood Tregs. Synovial Teff and blood CPL repertoires partially overlapped with iaTreg TCR repertoires, which were largely patient-private.

On this clone: Its matching antigen is unknown.

The CDR3 spans 15 residues. The DNA is not on file. Germline values: CDR1 MNHEY, CDR2 SVGAGI. Data came from immunoSEQ multiplex PCR; TCRdb stores just in-frame clones and leaves some out. Its clone listing holds roughly 10,000 clones. The sequencing sample was made of Treg cells from blood. Subset specified: remaining (HLA-DR-negative) circulating blood Treg cells. This receptor was obtained from a donor between 2 and 35 years old with juvenile idiopathic arthritis. The J gene is TRBJ2-1, the V gene TRBV6-5; TCRdb reports TRBD2, a call that lacks DNA to check it against. CDR3 loop: CASSKTFLSYNEQFF.